This entry lists 30 T cell receptor beta chains sequenced from one sample in a study of vaccination and CD4 T cells after COVID-19. Cultured CD4+ T-cell DNA underwent Oncomine TCR Beta short-read sequencing. TCRdb processed the PCR reads anew with MiXCR; each CDR3 protein has one entry. There are some 16,000 distinct CDR3 sequences in the sample; about half occur only once, and more than 15% lies in the top ten. Their target antigens are unknown. The time point was: late sampling 161 to 241 days after vaccination in a few convalescent patients. Treatment specified: approximately 9-day PBMC culture with coronavirus spike peptide pools or control peptides (ViraFEST assay). Sample: CD4+ T cells from blood, cultured in vitro, taken about 7 months after SARS-CoV-2 vaccination. The receptors here all came from a human donor who had recovered from COVID-19.

V is TRBV20-1 and J is TRBJ2-4; 9 bases map to TRBD2. Trimming at V came to 5 bases and at J to 8 bases, leaving 1 base not matched to a gene. This CDR3 spans 11 amino acids. Germline CDR1 reads DFQATT; CDR2 reads SNEGSKA (reference sequence). This CDR3 reads CSAGLAHIQYF. The CDR3 DNA reads TGCAGTGCTGGACTAGCGCACATTCAGTACTTC.

This clonotype was picked up a small number of times. For the CDR3, the DNA is TGCAGTGCTAGAGACGGGACAGTAAACACTGAAGCTTTCTTT. Translated: CSARDGTVNTEAFF. The J gene is TRBJ1-1, the V gene TRBV20-1; 7 bases are a match to TRBD1. The CDR3 totals 14 residues. CDR1 DFQATT and CDR2 SNEGSKA come from the germline V gene (reference sequence). After removal of 0 bases from V and 2 bases from J, the junction contained 3 bases not matched to a gene.

The chain links TRBV20-1 to TRBJ1-2; a possible D gene is TRBD1 (5 bases). The CDR3 is 11 amino acids. Per germline, CDR1 DFQATT and CDR2 SNEGSKA (reference sequence). Trimming took 5 bases from V and 8 from J, leaving 12 bases between them. The CDR3 protein is CSAWGMGGYTF. The CDR3 bases are TGCAGTGCTTGGGGGATGGGGGGCTACACCTTC.

V and J are TRBV24-1 and TRBJ2-7, with TRBD1 matching over 9 bases. CDR1 is KGHDR, CDR2 SFDVKD, per germline. The J segment lost 5 bases and the V segment lost 9 bases, leaving 13 bases of the junction unmatched. This CDR3 contains 15 residues. The chain's CDR3 is CATFSTGQGLHEQYF. The CDR3 DNA reads as TGTGCCACCTTCTCCACAGGACAGGGGCTGCACGAGCAGTACTTC.

The chain combines TRBV27 with TRBJ1-1, with D possibly TRBD1 on 6 matching bases. There are 14 residues in the CDR3. The germline CDR1 and CDR2 sequences are MNHEY and SMNVEV (reference sequence). Trimming pared 7 bases from V and 0 bases from J, leaving 12 bases between. CDR3 residues: CASIGQTMNTEAFF. In nucleotides, the CDR3 is TGTGCCAGCATTGGACAGACTATGAACACTGAAGCTTTCTTT.

The chain recombines TRBV7-2 with TRBJ2-1, with 11 bases aligning to TRBD1. The length of the CDR3 is 18 residues. Germline-derived CDR1 and CDR2 are SGHTA and FQGNSA. V gave up 1 base and J gave up 4 bases; unmatched junction bases: 9. The CDR3 loop is CASSLVYWGQGDYNEQFF. The CDR3 DNA reads as TGTGCCAGCAGCTTAGTGTATTGGGGACAGGGGGATTACAATGAGCAGTTCTTC.

By sample share, this clonotype is medium-sized (0.01 to 0.1%). This rearrangement joins TRBV12-3 or TRBV12-4 to TRBJ1-5; D gene unclear. The CDR3 extends over 12 amino acids. Deletions cut 2 bases from V and 3 bases from J, with 2 bases between. CDR3 amino acids: CASSLYNQPQHF. As DNA, the CDR3 is TGTGCCAGCAGTTTATACAATCAGCCCCAGCATTTT.

The V gene is TRBV7-2, the J gene TRBJ2-3; 9 bases align to TRBD2. V gave up 8 bases and J gave up 4 bases; unmatched junction bases: 7. The CDR3 consists of 14 residues. Germline assignment: CDR1 SGHTA and CDR2 FQGNSA. The CDR3 DNA reads as TGTGCCAGCGGCCTAGGACTAGCGTCAGATACGCAGTATTTT. Translated, it gives CASGLGLASDTQYF.

V is TRBV4-2 and J is TRBJ1-5; D is ambiguous. This CDR3 region has 17 residues. V dropped 1 base and J dropped 0 bases, with 13 bases sitting between them. Germline CDR1 and CDR2: LGHNA and YNFKEQ. The CDR3 protein is CASSQVWGGNSNQPQHF. The CDR3 nucleotides read TGTGCCAGCAGCCAAGTATGGGGTGGGAATAGCAATCAGCCCCAGCATTTT.

V and J are TRBV7-2 and TRBJ2-1, with 9 nucleotides matching TRBD2. The CDR3 is made up of 16 amino acids. Looked up from germline, CDR1 is SGHTA and CDR2 is FQGNSA. V lost 2 bases to trimming and J lost 0 bases; unmatched junction nucleotides: 2. The CDR3 protein is CASSLISGSSYNEQFF. CDR3 nucleotide sequence: TGTGCCAGCAGCTTAATTAGCGGGAGCTCCTACAATGAGCAGTTCTTC.

This clonotype turned up a few times. V usage is TRBV20-1 and J usage is TRBJ2-5; TRBD1 matches at 8 bases. Germline V gene lookup returns CDR1 DFQATT and CDR2 SNEGSKA (reference sequence). V lost 0 bases and J lost 4; bases outside the gene matches: 1. The CDR3 contains 13 residues. Written as DNA, the CDR3 is TGCAGTGCTAGAGATGACAGGGGAGAGACCCAGTACTTC. Its translation is CSARDDRGETQYF.

The rearrangement links TRBV20-1 to TRBJ1-5; no firm D call. Trimming pared 6 bases from V and 3 bases from J, leaving 15 bases between. CDR3 length equals 14 residues. The germline V gene has CDR1 DFQATT and CDR2 SNEGSKA (reference sequence). The CDR3 region has the DNA TGCAGTGCCCCTCGGGGTCTCTACAATCAGCCCCAGCATTTT. Translated: CSAPRGLYNQPQHF.

By share, this clonotype counts as large. The chain links TRBV7-3 to TRBJ2-5, with unresolved D. The CDR3 covers 13 residues. CDR1 and CDR2 from the germline V gene are SGHTA and FQGTGA. V shed 5 bases and J shed 4 bases, with 11 bases lying between them. DNA for the CDR3: TGTGCCAGCAGCCGAACCGGTCGAGAGACCCAGTACTTC. Encoded protein: CASSRTGRETQYF.

The V gene is TRBV11-3, the J gene TRBJ2-7; D perhaps matches TRBD1 (7 bases). Trimming removed 5 bases at V and 6 bases at J, with 11 bases between. This CDR3 spans 12 amino acids. Per germline, CDR1 SGHNT and CDR2 YENEEA. The CDR3 DNA sequence: TGTGCCAGCAGCACCCAGGGGGGCGAGCAGTACTTC. This encodes CASSTQGGEQYF.

This chain connects TRBV7-2 to TRBJ2-2; no clear D. CDR1 SGHTA and CDR2 FQGNSA come from the germline V gene. The V end lost 5 bases, the J end lost 5 bases, and 3 bases lay between the germline ends. The CDR3 covers 11 residues. As DNA, the CDR3 is TGTGCCAGCAGCCTAACCGGGGAGCTGTTTTTT. Encoded protein: CASSLTGELFF.

This chain connects TRBV7-9 to TRBJ2-3; no reliable D call. Germline V gives CDR1 SEHNR, CDR2 FQNEAQ (reference sequence). With 0 bases removed from V and 0 bases from J, the gap between germline ends came to 16 bases. The CDR3 has 18 amino acids. CDR3 in DNA: TGTGCCAGCAGCTTAGCTTGGCGTACGCCCTTGAGCACAGATACGCAGTATTTT. As protein: CASSLAWRTPLSTDTQYF.

The V call is TRBV18, the J call TRBJ2-5, with 7 positions matching TRBD2. The germline CDR1 and CDR2 sequences are KGHSH and LQKENI. V was clipped by 2 bases and J by 7 bases; unmatched bases: 7. The length of the CDR3 is 14 residues. The CDR3 coding sequence is TGTGCCAGCTCACCAAGGGAGGGCCGTCGGACCCAGTACTTC. Amino acid sequence: CASSPREGRRTQYF.

The genes are TRBV7-9 and TRBJ1-2; D is unclear. Per the germline V gene, CDR1 is SEHNR and CDR2 is FQNEAQ (reference sequence). Trimming removed 5 bases from V and 4 bases from J, with 11 bases in between. This CDR3 is 13 amino acids long. The CDR3 spells CASSPDTLYGYTF. The CDR3 DNA follows: TGTGCCAGCAGCCCAGACACTCTCTATGGCTACACCTTC.

The V and J genes are TRBV25-1 and TRBJ2-7; 13 bases fit TRBD2. Germline V lookup: CDR1 MGHDK, CDR2 SYGVNS. The length of the CDR3 is 15 residues. With 4 bases clipped from V and 1 base from J, the junction kept 1 base outside the gene matches. DNA of the CDR3: TGTGCCAGCAGTGCGACTAGCGGGAGGTCCTACGAGCAGTACTTC. This encodes CASSATSGRSYEQYF.

The genes are TRBV7-2 and TRBJ2-1; D is tentatively TRBD1 or TRBD2 (6 bases each). CDR3 length: 16 residues. Germline loops: CDR1 SGHTA, CDR2 FQGNSA. V was pared by 2 bases and J by 6 bases, with 17 bases between. The CDR3 protein is CASSLQSQGAGNEQFF. CDR3 sequence (DNA): TGTGCCAGCAGCTTACAGTCACAGGGAGCGGGCAATGAGCAGTTCTTC.

The CDR3 bases are TGTGCCAGCAGCTTAGGCCTGAACACTGAAGCTTTCTTT. Translated, it gives CASSLGLNTEAFF. The chain employs TRBV11-2 and TRBJ1-1; D is unresolved. This CDR3 region has 13 residues. Germline V gene lookup returns CDR1 SGHAT and CDR2 FQNNGV. V lost 1 base, J lost 0 bases, and 3 bases lay in between.

The V gene is TRBV6-1, the J gene TRBJ1-1, with D perhaps TRBD1 (5 bases). The CDR3 spans 13 residues. The germline V and J ends were trimmed by 1 base and 6 bases, with 9 bases remaining between them. Germline CDR1 and CDR2: MNHNS and SASEGT. The CDR3 sequence is CASSEVAGAEAFF. The CDR3 DNA is TGTGCCAGCAGTGAAGTGGCGGGGGCTGAAGCTTTCTTT.

This clonotype was picked up one time. The chain uses TRBV25-1 and TRBJ2-5, with 8 nucleotides matching TRBD2. The CDR3 has 13 amino acids. Per the germline V gene, CDR1 is MGHDK and CDR2 is SYGVNS. The CDR3 DNA follows: TGTGCTTGCGGGGGGCACGGGGAAGAGACCCAGTACTTC. Encoded protein: CACGGHGEETQYF.

The chain employs TRBV7-2 and TRBJ2-7; D is unclear. Trimming removed 1 base at V and 3 bases at J, with 10 bases between. The CDR3 totals 14 residues. Germline values: CDR1 SGHTA, CDR2 FQGNSA. CDR3 DNA: TGTGCCAGCAGCTTAGACAGATACATCTACGAGCAGTACTTC. Translated, it gives CASSLDRYIYEQYF.

The chain uses TRBV15 and TRBJ2-3; D is undetermined. Trimming removed 3 bases at V and 2 bases at J, with 9 bases between. The CDR3 runs 14 residues. CDR1 is LNHNV, CDR2 YYDKDF, per germline (reference sequence). The CDR3 here is CATSSGSTTDTQYF. In DNA, the CDR3 is TGTGCCACCAGCAGTGGCAGTACCACAGATACGCAGTATTTT.

The chain couples TRBV7-2 to TRBJ2-7; D unresolved. The V end lost 7 bases, the J end lost 4 bases, and 14 bases lay between the germline ends. There are 13 residues in the CDR3. Germline V CDR1 and CDR2: SGHTA, FQGNSA. CDR3 nucleotides: TGTGCCAGCAACTACCCCAACTCTTACGAGCAGTACTTC. This gives the protein CASNYPNSYEQYF.

The chain employs TRBV6-2 or TRBV6-3 and TRBJ1-5; tentatively, D is TRBD1 (6 bases). Trimming pared 6 bases from V and 5 bases from J, leaving 17 bases between. CDR1 and CDR2 (germline): MNHEY, SVGEGT. There are 15 residues in the CDR3. The CDR3 is CASSRAQGFHQPQHF. The CDR3 nucleotides read TGTGCCAGCAGCCGCGCTCAGGGGTTCCATCAGCCCCAGCATTTT.

The table lists this clonotype with a few counts. The CDR3 DNA sequence: TGTGCCAGCAGTTACGTCGGACAGGAAGCTGAAGCTTTCTTT. As protein: CASSYVGQEAEAFF. The J gene is TRBJ1-1, the V gene TRBV6-2 or TRBV6-3; TRBD1 agrees at 7 bases. CDR3 length: 14 amino acids. Germline lookup yields CDR1 MNHEY and CDR2 SVGEGT. Trimming cost V 2 bases and J 6 bases; bases outside gene matches: 6.

This chain connects TRBV15 to TRBJ2-3, with a tentative D call TRBD1 (6 bases). Germline V gene lookup returns CDR1 LNHNV and CDR2 YYDKDF (reference sequence). The CDR3 spans 16 residues. The ends were cut back, 0 bases at V and 6 bases at J, with 16 bases in the middle. CDR3 protein: CATSRDWTDGRDTQYF. The CDR3 DNA is TGTGCCACCAGCAGAGATTGGACAGACGGACGGGATACGCAGTATTTT.

This clonotype was seen a few times. CDR3 region: CASLLWGQMNTEAFF. DNA of the CDR3: TGTGCCAGCCTCCTATGGGGACAGATGAACACTGAAGCTTTCTTT. J is TRBJ1-1 and V is TRBV6-1; 7 bases line up with TRBD1. Looked up from germline, CDR1 is MNHNS and CDR2 is SASEGT. The CDR3 spans 15 residues. With V trimmed by 8 bases and J by 0 bases, 9 bases remained unmatched.